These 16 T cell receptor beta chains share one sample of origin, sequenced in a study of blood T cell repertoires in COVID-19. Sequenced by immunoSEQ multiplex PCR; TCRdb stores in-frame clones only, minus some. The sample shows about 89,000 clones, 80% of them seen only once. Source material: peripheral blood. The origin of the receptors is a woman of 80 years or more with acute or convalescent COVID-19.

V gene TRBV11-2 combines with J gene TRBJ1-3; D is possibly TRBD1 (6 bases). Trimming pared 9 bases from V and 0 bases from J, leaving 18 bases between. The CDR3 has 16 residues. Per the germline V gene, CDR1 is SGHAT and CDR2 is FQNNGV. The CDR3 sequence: CASTDRPNISGNTIYF. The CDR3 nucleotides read TGTGCCAGTACCGACAGGCCCAATATCTCTGGAAACACCATATATTTT.

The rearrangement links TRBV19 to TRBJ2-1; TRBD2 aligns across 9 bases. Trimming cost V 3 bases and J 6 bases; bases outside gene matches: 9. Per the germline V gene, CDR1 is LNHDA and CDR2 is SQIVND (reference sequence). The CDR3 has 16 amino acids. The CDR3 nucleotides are TGTGCCAGTAGTATTGGGACCGTAGCGGGAGTCAATGAGCAGTTCTTC. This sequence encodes CASSIGTVAGVNEQFF.

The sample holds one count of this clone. This CDR3 is CASSIRGLANTIYF. DNA of the CDR3: TGTGCCAGTAGTATCAGGGGCCTTGCAAACACCATATATTTT. The gene calls are TRBV19 and TRBJ1-3, with D tentatively TRBD1 (6 bases). The V and J ends lost 3 bases and 6 bases respectively, with 12 bases between them. In germline, CDR1 is LNHDA, CDR2 SQIVND (reference sequence). CDR3 length equals 14 residues.

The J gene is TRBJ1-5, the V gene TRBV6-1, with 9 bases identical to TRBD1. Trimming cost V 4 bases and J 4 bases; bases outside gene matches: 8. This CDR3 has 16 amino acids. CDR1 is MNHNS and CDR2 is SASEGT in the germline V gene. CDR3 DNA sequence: TGTGCCAGCAGTGCCTCGGGACAGGGATGGAATCAGCCCCAGCATTTT. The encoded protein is CASSASGQGWNQPQHF.

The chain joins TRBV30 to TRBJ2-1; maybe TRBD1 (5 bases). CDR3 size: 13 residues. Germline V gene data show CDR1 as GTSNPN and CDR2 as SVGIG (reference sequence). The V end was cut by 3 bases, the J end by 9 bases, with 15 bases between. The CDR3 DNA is TGTGCCTGGAGGGAACCAGGGCTGAGTGAGCAGTTCTTC. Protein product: CAWREPGLSEQFF. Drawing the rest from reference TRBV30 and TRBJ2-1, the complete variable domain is SQTIHQWPATLVQPVGSPLSLECTVEGTSNPNLYWYRQAAGRGLQLLFYSVGIGQISSEVPQNLSASRPQDRQFILSSKKLLLSDSGFYLCAWREPGLSEQFFGPGTRLTVL.

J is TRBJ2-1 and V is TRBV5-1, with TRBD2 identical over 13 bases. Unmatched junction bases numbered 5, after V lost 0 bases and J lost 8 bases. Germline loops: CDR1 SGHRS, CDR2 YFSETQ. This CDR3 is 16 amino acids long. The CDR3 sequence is CASSLALTSGRDEQFF. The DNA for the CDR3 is TGCGCCAGCAGCTTGGCTCTCACTAGCGGGAGGGATGAGCAGTTCTTC. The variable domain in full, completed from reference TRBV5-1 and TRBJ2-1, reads KAGVTQTPRYLIKTRGQQVTLSCSPISGHRSVSWYQQTPGQGLQFLFEYFSETQRNKGNFPGRFSGRQFSNSRSEMNVSTLELGDSALYLCASSLALTSGRDEQFFGPGTRLTVL.

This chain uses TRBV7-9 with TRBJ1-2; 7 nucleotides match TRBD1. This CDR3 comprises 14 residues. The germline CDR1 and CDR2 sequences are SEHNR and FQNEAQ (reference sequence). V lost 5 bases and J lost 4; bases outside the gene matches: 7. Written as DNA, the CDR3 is TGTGCCAGCAGCCTGACAGGGAACACCTATGGCTACACCTTC. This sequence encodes CASSLTGNTYGYTF.

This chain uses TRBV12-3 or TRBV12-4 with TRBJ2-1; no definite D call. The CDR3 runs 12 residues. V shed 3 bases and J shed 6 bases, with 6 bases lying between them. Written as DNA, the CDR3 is TGTGCCAGCAGTTTGGGCCTCAATGAGCAGTTCTTC. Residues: CASSLGLNEQFF.

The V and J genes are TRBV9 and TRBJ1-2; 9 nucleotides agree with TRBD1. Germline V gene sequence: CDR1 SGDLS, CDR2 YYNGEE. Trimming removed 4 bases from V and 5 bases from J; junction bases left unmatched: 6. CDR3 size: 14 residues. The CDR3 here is CASSPTTGGYGYTF. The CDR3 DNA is TGTGCCAGCAGCCCCACGACAGGGGGGTATGGCTACACCTTC.

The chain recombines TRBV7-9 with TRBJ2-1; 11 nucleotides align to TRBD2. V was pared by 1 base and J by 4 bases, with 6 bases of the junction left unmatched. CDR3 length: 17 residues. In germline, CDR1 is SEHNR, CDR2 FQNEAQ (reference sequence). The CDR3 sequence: CASSLELAGGAYNEQFF. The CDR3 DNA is TGTGCCAGCAGCTTAGAGTTAGCGGGAGGGGCATACAATGAGCAGTTCTTC.

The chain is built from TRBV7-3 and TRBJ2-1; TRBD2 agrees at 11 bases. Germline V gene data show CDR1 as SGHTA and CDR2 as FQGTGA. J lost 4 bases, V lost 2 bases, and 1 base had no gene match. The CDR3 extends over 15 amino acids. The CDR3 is CASSLGTSGYNEQFF. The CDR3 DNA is TGTGCCAGCAGCTTAGGGACTAGCGGTTACAATGAGCAGTTCTTC.

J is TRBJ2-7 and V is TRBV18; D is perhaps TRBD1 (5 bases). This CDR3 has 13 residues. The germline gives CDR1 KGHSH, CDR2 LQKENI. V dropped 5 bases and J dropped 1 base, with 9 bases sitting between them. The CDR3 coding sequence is TGTGCCAGCTCAGCCGACAGATCCTACGAGCAGTACTTC. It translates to CASSADRSYEQYF.

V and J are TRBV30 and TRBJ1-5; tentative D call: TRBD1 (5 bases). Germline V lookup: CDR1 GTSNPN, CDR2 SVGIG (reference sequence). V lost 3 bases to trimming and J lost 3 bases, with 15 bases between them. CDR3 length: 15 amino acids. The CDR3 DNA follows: TGTGCCTGGAGCGGGGGACCACTTACCAATCAGCCCCAGCATTTT. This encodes CAWSGGPLTNQPQHF.

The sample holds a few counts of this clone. This CDR3 is CASSSQGDEQFF. The DNA for the CDR3 is TGTGCCAGCAGCTCGCAGGGCGATGAGCAGTTCTTC. The rearrangement uses TRBV5-4 and TRBJ2-1; maybe TRBD1 (5 bases). CDR1 and CDR2 (germline): SGHNT, YYREEE (reference sequence). This CDR3 comprises 12 residues. V lost 3 bases and J lost 8, with 9 bases in between.

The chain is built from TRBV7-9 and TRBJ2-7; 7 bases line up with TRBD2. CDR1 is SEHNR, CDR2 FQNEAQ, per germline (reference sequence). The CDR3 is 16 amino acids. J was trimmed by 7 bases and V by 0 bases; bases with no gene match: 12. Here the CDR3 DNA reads TGTGCCAGCAGCTTAGCGGGGAGGGCCCCCAAGCGGGAGCAGTACTTC. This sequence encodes CASSLAGRAPKREQYF. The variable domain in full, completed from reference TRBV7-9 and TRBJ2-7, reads DTGVSQNPRHKITKRGQNVTFRCDPISEHNRLYWYRQTLGQGPEFLTYFQNEAQLEKSRLLSDRFSAERPKGSFSTLEIQRTEQGDSAMYLCASSLAGRAPKREQYFGPGTRLTVT.

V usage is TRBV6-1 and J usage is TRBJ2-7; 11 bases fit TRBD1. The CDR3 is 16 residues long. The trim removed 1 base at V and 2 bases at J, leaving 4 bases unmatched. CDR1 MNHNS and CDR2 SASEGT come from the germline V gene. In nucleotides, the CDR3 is TGTGCCAGCAGTGAAGAGTGGACAGGGGGCGCCTACGAGCAGTACTTC. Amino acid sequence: CASSEEWTGGAYEQYF.